The sample holds a few counts of the clone carrying this T cell receptor (beta chain). The repertoire was sequenced with immunoSEQ multiplex PCR; TCRdb's copy has only in-frame clones and lacks some. The top ten clones hold about 5.8% of a sample with about 300,000 clones, more than 70% of them seen once. This record comes from a study of cytotoxic CD8 clonotypes in ibrutinib-treated CLL. V was clipped by 7 bases and J by 4 bases, with 16 bases between them. This CDR3 spans 13 amino acids. The germline CDR1 and CDR2 sequences are SQVTM and ANQGSEA. The TCR sequence derives from a human donor with chronic lymphocytic leukemia. The source was PBMCs, collected at disease progression, from a patient treated with ibrutinib. The chain links TRBV29-1 to TRBJ1-1, with D tentatively TRBD1 (5 bases). DNA for the CDR3: TGCAGCGGATGGGACCTGGGGCCCACTGAAGCTTTCTTT. Translation gives CSGWDLGPTEAFF.